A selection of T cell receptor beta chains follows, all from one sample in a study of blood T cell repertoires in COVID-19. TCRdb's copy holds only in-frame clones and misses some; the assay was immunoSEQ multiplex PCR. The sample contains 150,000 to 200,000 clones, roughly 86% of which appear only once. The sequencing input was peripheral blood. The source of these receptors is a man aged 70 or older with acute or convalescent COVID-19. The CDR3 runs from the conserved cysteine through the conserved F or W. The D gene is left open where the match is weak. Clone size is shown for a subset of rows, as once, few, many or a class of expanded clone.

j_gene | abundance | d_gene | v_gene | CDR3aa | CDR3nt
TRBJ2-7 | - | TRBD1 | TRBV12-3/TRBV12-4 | CASSPDRAGEQYF | TGTGCCAGCAGCCCGGACAGGGCGGGGGAGCAGTACTTC
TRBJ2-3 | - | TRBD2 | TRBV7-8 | CASSSGLAGVTDTQYF | TGTGCCAGCAGCTCCGGACTAGCGGGAGTGACAGATACGCAGTATTTT
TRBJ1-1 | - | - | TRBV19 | CASIPPPGNTEAFF | TGTGCCAGTATTCCCCCTCCAGGGAACACTGAAGCTTTCTTT
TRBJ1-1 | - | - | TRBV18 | CASSPRRSVAMNTEAFF | TGTGCCAGCTCACCACGAAGGAGTGTAGCGATGAACACTGAAGCTTTCTTT
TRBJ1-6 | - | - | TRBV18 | CASSPTMAGPNSPLHF | TGTGCCAGCTCACCGACGATGGCAGGCCCTAATTCACCCCTCCACTTT
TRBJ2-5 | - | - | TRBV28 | CASAAAGGLSETQYF | TGTGCCAGCGCAGCCGCCGGAGGTTTATCGGAGACCCAGTACTTC
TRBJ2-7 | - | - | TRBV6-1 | CASSEGGQAYEQYF | TGTGCCAGCAGTGAAGGGGGACAAGCCTACGAGCAGTACTTC
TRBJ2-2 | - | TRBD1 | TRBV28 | CASSRTGNTGELFF | TGTGCCAGCAGTAGGACAGGGAACACCGGGGAGCTGTTTTTT
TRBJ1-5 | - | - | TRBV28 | CASSLEGSNQPQHF | TGTGCCAGCAGTTTGGAGGGTAGCAATCAGCCCCAGCATTTT
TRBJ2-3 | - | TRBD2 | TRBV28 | CASNSPGTSGATDTQYF | TGTGCCAGCAACTCCCCCGGGACTAGCGGAGCGACAGATACGCAGTATTTT
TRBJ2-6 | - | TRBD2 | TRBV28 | CASSLGVAGDSGANVLTF | TGTGCCAGCAGTTTAGGGGTAGCGGGGGACTCTGGGGCCAACGTCCTGACTTTC
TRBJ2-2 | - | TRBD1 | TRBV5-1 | CASSLGQGATGELFF | TGCGCCAGCAGCTTAGGACAGGGGGCTACCGGGGAGCTGTTTTTT
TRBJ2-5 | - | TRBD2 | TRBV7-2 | CASSPRLAGGRETQYF | TGTGCCAGCAGCCCACGACTAGCGGGGGGGCGGGAGACCCAGTACTTC
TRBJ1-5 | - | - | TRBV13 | CASSLTENQPQHF | TGTGCCAGCAGCTTAACCGAGAATCAGCCCCAGCATTTT
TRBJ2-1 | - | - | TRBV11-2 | CASSLFGGARLSHYNEQFF | TGTGCCAGCAGCTTATTTGGGGGGGCGCGTCTCTCGCACTACAATGAGCAGTTCTTC
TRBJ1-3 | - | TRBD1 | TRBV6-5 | CASTDRGHGNTIYF | TGTGCCAGCACCGACAGGGGGCATGGAAACACCATATATTTT
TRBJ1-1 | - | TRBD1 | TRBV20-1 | CSASQGANTEAFF | TGCAGTGCTAGTCAGGGGGCGAACACTGAAGCTTTCTTT
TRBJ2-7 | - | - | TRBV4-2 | CASSLTGLSGEQYF | TGTGCCAGCAGCCTGACAGGCTTATCAGGGGAGCAGTACTTC
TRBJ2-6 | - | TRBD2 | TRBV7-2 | CASSSIAGGPSFGANVLTF | TGTGCCAGCAGCTCTATAGCGGGGGGGCCTAGCTTTGGGGCCAACGTCCTGACTTTC
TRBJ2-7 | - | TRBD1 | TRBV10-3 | CAISGGQGIPYEQYF | TGTGCCATCAGTGGGGGACAGGGGATACCCTACGAGCAGTACTTC
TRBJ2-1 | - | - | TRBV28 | CASSLGGSSYNEQFF | TGTGCCAGCAGTTTAGGAGGGAGCTCCTACAATGAGCAGTTCTTC
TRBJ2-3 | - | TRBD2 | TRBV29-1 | CSGAGGGDTQYF | TGCAGCGGAGCGGGAGGAGGAGATACGCAGTATTTT
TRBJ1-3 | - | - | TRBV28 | CASSYETIYF | TGTGCCAGCAGTTATGAGACCATATATTTT
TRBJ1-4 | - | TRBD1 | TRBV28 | CASSTGGPYEKLFF | TGTGCCAGCAGTACAGGGGGCCCTTATGAAAAACTGTTTTTT
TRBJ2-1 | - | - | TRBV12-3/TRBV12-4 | CASTPLLANEQFF | TGTGCCAGCACCCCTCTACTAGCCAATGAGCAGTTCTTC
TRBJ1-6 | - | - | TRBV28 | CASSYIRTGNSPLHF | TGTGCCAGCAGTTATATCCGGACGGGGAATTCACCCCTCCACTTT
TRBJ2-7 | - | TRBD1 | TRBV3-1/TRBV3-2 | CASSQRERGPRYEQYF | TGTGCCAGCAGCCAAAGGGAGAGGGGGCCTCGCTACGAGCAGTACTTC
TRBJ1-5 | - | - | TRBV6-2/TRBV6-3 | CASSYSNFNQPQHF | TGTGCCAGCAGTTACTCGAACTTTAATCAGCCCCAGCATTTT
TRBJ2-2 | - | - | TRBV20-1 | CSASREDTGELFF | TGCAGTGCTAGTCGCGAGGACACCGGGGAGCTGTTTTTT
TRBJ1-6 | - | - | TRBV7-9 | CASSLPVAGPNSPLHF | TGTGCCAGCAGCTTACCGGTGGCAGGGCCCAATTCACCCCTCCACTTT
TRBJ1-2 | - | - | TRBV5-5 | CASSLGAGSYGGYTF | TGTGCCAGCAGCTTGGGGGCGGGGTCGTATGGTGGCTACACCTTC
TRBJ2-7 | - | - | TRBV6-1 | CASSEGRTVAWDEQYF | TGTGCCAGCAGTGAAGGGAGGACAGTGGCCTGGGACGAGCAGTACTTC
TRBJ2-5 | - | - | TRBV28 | CASSQNPGLYQETQYF | TGTGCCAGCAGTCAAAACCCGGGACTGTACCAAGAGACCCAGTACTTC
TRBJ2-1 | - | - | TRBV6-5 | CASRNRASSYNEQFF | TGTGCCAGCAGAAACAGGGCGAGCTCCTACAATGAGCAGTTCTTC
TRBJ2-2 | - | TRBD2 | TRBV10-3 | CAISPAPRLAGNTGELFF | TGTGCCATCAGCCCAGCCCCCCGACTAGCGGGGAACACCGGGGAGCTGTTTTTT
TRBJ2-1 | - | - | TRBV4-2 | CASSPGRGTYNEQFF | TGTGCCAGCAGCCCGGGACGGGGGACCTACAATGAGCAGTTCTTC
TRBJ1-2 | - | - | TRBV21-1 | CASSKGSGERYIFGYTF | TGTGCCAGCAGCAAAGGTTCAGGGGAGAGGTATATTTTTGGCTACACCTTC
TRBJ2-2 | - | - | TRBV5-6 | CASSLDLSPGELFF | TGTGCCAGCAGCTTGGACCTTAGCCCCGGGGAGCTGTTTTTT
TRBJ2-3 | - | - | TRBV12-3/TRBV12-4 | CASSSRFTDTQYF | TGTGCCAGCAGTTCCCGTTTCACAGATACGCAGTATTTT
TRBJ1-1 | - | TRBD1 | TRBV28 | CASSFVFRGIFLNTEAFF | TGTGCCAGCAGTTTTGTCTTCAGGGGGATCTTTCTGAACACTGAAGCTTTCTTT
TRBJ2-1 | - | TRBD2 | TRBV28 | CASSSVVGGGAYNEQFF | TGTGCCAGCAGTTCCGTCGTGGGTGGGGGGGCCTACAATGAGCAGTTCTTC
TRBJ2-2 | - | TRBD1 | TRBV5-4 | CASSQTGGSTGELFF | TGTGCCAGCAGCCAGACAGGGGGTAGCACCGGGGAGCTGTTTTTT
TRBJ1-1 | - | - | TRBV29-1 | CSVAEGTEAFF | TGCAGCGTTGCGGAGGGGACTGAAGCTTTCTTT
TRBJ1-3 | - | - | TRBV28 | CASTPGGTGNTIYF | TGTGCCAGCACCCCGGGGGGTACTGGAAACACCATATATTTT
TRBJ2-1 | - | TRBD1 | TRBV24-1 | CATSPGGFSPSGQFF | TGTGCCACCAGTCCAGGGGGTTTCTCACCAAGTGGGCAGTTCTTC
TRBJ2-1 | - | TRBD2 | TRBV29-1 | CSSLGSGTNEQFF | TGCAGCTCCCTGGGTAGCGGGACCAATGAGCAGTTCTTC
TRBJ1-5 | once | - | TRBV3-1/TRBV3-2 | CASSQGTDNQPQHF | TGTGCCAGCAGCCAAGGGACAGACAATCAGCCCCAGCATTTT
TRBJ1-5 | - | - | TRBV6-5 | CASSARTDNQPQHF | TGTGCCAGCAGCGCCCGGACAGATAATCAGCCCCAGCATTTT
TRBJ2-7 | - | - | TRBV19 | CASSIETSIYEQYF | TGTGCCAGTAGCATAGAAACATCCATCTACGAGCAGTACTTC
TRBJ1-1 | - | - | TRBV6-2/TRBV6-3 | CASSYPDSTEAFF | TGTGCCAGCAGTTACCCAGACAGCACTGAAGCTTTCTTT
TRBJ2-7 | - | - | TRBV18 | CASSPTPDFYEQYF | TGTGCCAGCTCACCAACTCCCGATTTCTACGAGCAGTACTTC